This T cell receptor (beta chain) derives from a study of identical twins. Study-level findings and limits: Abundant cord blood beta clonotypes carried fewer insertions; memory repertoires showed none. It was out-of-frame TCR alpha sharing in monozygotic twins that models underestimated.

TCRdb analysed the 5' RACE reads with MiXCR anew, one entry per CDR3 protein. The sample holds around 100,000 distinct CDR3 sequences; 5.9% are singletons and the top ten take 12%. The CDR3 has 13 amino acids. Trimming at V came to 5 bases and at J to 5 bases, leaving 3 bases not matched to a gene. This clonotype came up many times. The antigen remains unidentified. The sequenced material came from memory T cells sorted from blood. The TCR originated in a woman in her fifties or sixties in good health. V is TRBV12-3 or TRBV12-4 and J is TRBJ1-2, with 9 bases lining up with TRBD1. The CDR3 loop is CASSRDRVYGYTF. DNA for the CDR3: TGTGCCAGCAGTCGGGACAGGGTGTATGGCTACACCTTC.